The 8 T cell receptor beta chains reported below all come from one sample, sequenced in a study of blood T cell repertoires in COVID-19. Repertoires were generated with immunoSEQ multiplex PCR, while TCRdb's copy carries only in-frame clones and drops some. The profile covers tens of thousands of clones, with approximately 86% appearing a single time and 10% to 15% taken by the ten largest. Sequenced: peripheral blood. Receptors were obtained from a woman between 65 and 79 years old with active or convalescent COVID-19.

The chain uses TRBV20-1 and TRBJ1-2; 9 bases agree with TRBD1. Germline V gives CDR1 DFQATT, CDR2 SNEGSKA (reference sequence). Trimming removed 3 bases from V and 4 bases from J; junction bases left unmatched: 6. This CDR3 has 14 amino acids. The CDR3 region has the DNA TGCAGTGCTAGTGAACAGGGGGCGCTCTATGGCTACACCTTC. Translated, it gives CSASEQGALYGYTF.

This chain joins TRBV5-8 and TRBJ1-1; weak D call: TRBD1 (5 bases). Germline loops: CDR1 SGHTS, CDR2 YDEGEE. The CDR3 loop spans 12 amino acids. Trimming cost V 1 base and J 8 bases, with 9 bases left between them. CDR3 in DNA: TGTGCCAGCAGCTTGAGCAGGGTCGAAGCTTTCTTT. This codes for CASSLSRVEAFF.

This clone was seen only a few times. This chain uses TRBV5-1 with TRBJ2-7, with D uncertain. Germline V lookup: CDR1 SGHRS, CDR2 YFSETQ. Trimming took 0 bases from V and 3 from J, leaving 7 bases between them. The CDR3 covers 13 residues. In nucleotides, the CDR3 is TGCGCCAGCAGCTTGGAAGTCAGCTACGAGCAGTACTTC. It codes for CASSLEVSYEQYF.

This rearrangement joins TRBV10-3 to TRBJ2-3, with a weak D call TRBD2 (5 bases). Trimming took off 3 bases at V and 4 bases at J, with 14 bases between the two ends. Germline lookup yields CDR1 ENHRY and CDR2 SYGVKD. The CDR3 totals 15 residues. CDR3 nucleotide sequence: TGTGCCATCAGTGACCCCCGGGTTAGCGCAGATACGCAGTATTTT. Translating gives CAISDPRVSADTQYF.

This rearrangement joins TRBV2 to TRBJ2-7, with a possible D match to TRBD1 (6 bases). Germline V gene data show CDR1 as SNHLY and CDR2 as FYNNEI. There are 14 residues in the CDR3. V was shortened by 6 bases and J by 0 bases, with 12 bases between the two germline ends. The CDR3 coding sequence is TGTGCCAGCAGGCTCCAAGGGGGCTCCTACGAGCAGTACTTC. This sequence encodes CASRLQGGSYEQYF.

The chain has TRBV12-3 or TRBV12-4 and TRBJ1-1; TRBD1 matches 7 bases. The J segment lost 8 bases and the V segment lost 5 bases, leaving 2 bases of the junction unmatched. The CDR3 runs to 11 residues. CDR3 bases: TGTGCCAGCAGTCGGGACAGCGAAGCTTTCTTT. This sequence encodes CASSRDSEAFF.

This clone is a singleton in its sample. The genes are TRBV7-2 and TRBJ2-1; 7 bases map to TRBD1. The germline gives CDR1 SGHTA, CDR2 FQGNSA. The CDR3 runs to 14 residues. Trimming cost V 5 bases and J 9 bases; bases outside gene matches: 10. The CDR3 protein is CASSTHAQGTEQFF. DNA for the CDR3: TGTGCCAGCAGCACTCATGCACAGGGGACTGAGCAGTTCTTC.

This rearrangement joins TRBV10-2 to TRBJ1-1; 7 positions match TRBD1. CDR3 size: 12 residues. Germline CDR1 WSHSY, CDR2 SAAADI. J was trimmed by 12 bases and V by 5 bases; bases with no gene match: 9. CDR3 DNA: TGCGCCAGCAGTACCTACAGGGGTAGTACTTTCTTT. Translated: CASSTYRGSTFF.